This TCR beta chain came from a study of blood T cell repertoires in COVID-19. In the study overall: COVID-19 samples from acute and convalescent phases originated in the United States, Italy and Spain. PBMCs, B-cell-depleted T cells, or T cells provided the cDNA or gDNA that made up the material.

How the authors handled the data: The authors estimated nucleated cell counts from reference gene primer amplification. Measured with immunoSEQ multiplex PCR; TCRdb has only the in-frame clones, and not every one. The DNA was the basis for D and trimming; V, J and clone size are from that table. In the table there are some 380,000 clones, 81% of which are singletons. The CDR3 runs to 13 residues. The germline V gene encodes CDR1 SGHRS and CDR2 YFSETQ. The V end was cut by 4 bases, the J end by 0 bases, with 7 bases between. Note on this clone: Just one base apart from a much larger clone, this may be a read error. Distinct nucleotide sequences in the sample also encode this CDR3.

The sequence came from a human donor with acute or convalescent COVID-19. The donor label of this sample is uncertain. The chain employs TRBV5-1 and TRBJ1-1, with D hard to call. Sequenced material: peripheral blood. CDR3: CASSGQMNTEAFF. CDR3 DNA: TGCGCCAGCAGCGGGCAAATGAACACTGAAGCTTTCTTT.